This T cell receptor (beta chain) was identified during a study of blood T cell repertoires in COVID-19. Study at large: T cells, B-cell-depleted T cells, or PBMCs supplied cDNA or gDNA.

In the original processing: Researchers report that nucleated cell counts were estimated from reference gene primer amplification. The method was immunoSEQ multiplex PCR; TCRdb's version includes in-frame clones alone and lacks a portion of them. V, J and clone size are taken as reported in that table, and D and trimming were inferred from the DNA itself. The table shows over 150,000 clones, with 84% occurring only once. The germline gives CDR1 SNHLY, CDR2 FYNNEI. Trimming removed 5 bases from V and 2 bases from J; junction bases left unmatched: 13. CDR3 length equals 17 residues. The receptor was isolated from a man aged 18 to 29 with active or convalescent COVID-19. Sequenced material: peripheral blood. V and J are TRBV2 and TRBJ2-7; 9 nucleotides align to TRBD1. The CDR3 reads CASSQLYRGTGTYEQYF. CDR3 DNA: TGTGCCAGCAGTCAACTCTATCGCGGGACAGGGACCTACGAGCAGTACTTC.